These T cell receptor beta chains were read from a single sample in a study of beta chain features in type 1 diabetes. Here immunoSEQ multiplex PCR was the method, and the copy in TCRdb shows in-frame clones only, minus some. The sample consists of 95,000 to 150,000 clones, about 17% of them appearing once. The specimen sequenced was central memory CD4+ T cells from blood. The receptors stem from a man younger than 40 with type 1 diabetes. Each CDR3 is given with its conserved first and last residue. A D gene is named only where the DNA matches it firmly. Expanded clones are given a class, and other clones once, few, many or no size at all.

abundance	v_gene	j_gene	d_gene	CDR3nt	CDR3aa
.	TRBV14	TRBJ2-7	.	TGTGCCAGCAGCCCGGGCCGGGAGCAGTACTTC	CASSPGREQYF
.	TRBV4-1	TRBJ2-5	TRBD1	TGCGCCAGCAGCCCGGGACAGGGTCTGGGCAAAGAGACCCAGTACTTC	CASSPGQGLGKETQYF
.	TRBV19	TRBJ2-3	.	TGTGCCAGTAGCCAAGGACAGCCCACAGATACGCAGTATTTT	CASSQGQPTDTQYF
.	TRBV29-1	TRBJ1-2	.	TGCAGCGTTCAAGGTGAAGAGGGTACTAACTATGGCTACACCTTC	CSVQGEEGTNYGYTF
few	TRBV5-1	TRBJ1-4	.	TGCGCCAGCACGACAGACTCAACTAATGAAAAACTGTTTTTT	CASTTDSTNEKLFF
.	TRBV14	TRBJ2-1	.	TGTGCCAGCAGCCAAGACTCAGGGAGCTCCTACAATGAGCGGTTCTTC	CASSQDSGSSYNERFF
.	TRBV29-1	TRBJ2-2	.	TGCAGCGTCCCCGGGGGACCCGGGGAGCTGTTTTTT	CSVPGGPGELFF
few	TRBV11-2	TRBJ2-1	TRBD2	TGTGCCAGCAGCTTAGTTCTAGCGGGGGGTAACTACAATGAGCAGTTCTTC	CASSLVLAGGNYNEQFF
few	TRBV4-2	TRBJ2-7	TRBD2	TGTGCCAGCAGCCCACAACTAGCGGGGGCTTCCTACGAGCAGTACTTC	CASSPQLAGASYEQYF
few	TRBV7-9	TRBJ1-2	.	TGTGCCAGCAGTAGGGCCTTAGTCGGCTACACCTTC	CASSRALVGYTF
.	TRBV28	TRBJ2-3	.	TGTGCCAGCCAAGGCAGGGGCGCGGGGCGAAGCACAGATACGCAGTATTTT	CASQGRGAGRSTDTQYF
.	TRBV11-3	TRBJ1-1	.	TGTGCCAGCAGCTTAGGCATGCAGGGCATGAACACTGAAGCTTTCTTT	CASSLGMQGMNTEAFF
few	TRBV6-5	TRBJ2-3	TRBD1	TGTGCCAGCAGTGCCCGGGACAGATTAGATACGCAGTATTTT	CASSARDRLDTQYF
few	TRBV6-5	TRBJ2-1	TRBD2	TGTGCCAGCAGCCAAAGCGGGGGATCCTACAATGAGCAGTTCTTC	CASSQSGGSYNEQFF